The clone carrying this T cell receptor beta chain was observed a few times. The data stem from a study of blood T cell repertoires in COVID-19. The CDR3 contains 15 residues. V was clipped by 3 bases and J by 5 bases; unmatched bases: 9. The germline V gene encodes CDR1 SGHAT and CDR2 FQNNGV. Source study methods: Nucleated cell number was recorded as an estimate derived from reference gene primer amplification. Here immunoSEQ multiplex PCR was the method, and the copy in TCRdb shows in-frame clones only, minus some. The V and J calls and clone size are taken from that table; D and trimming were inferred from the DNA. The sample shows about 67,000 clones, 86% of them seen only once.

This chain joins TRBV11-2 and TRBJ1-2; 7 bases map to TRBD1. Sequenced: peripheral blood. The receptor's source is a man in his forties or fifties with active COVID-19. The CDR3 here is CASSFAGGGHYGYTF. DNA of the CDR3: TGTGCCAGCAGCTTTGCTGGAGGGGGCCATTATGGCTACACCTTC.